The rows below give T cell receptor beta chains drawn from one sample of a study of OX40 agonist ivuxolimab in advanced cancers. Sequencing was performed with immunoSEQ multiplex PCR; in TCRdb, only in-frame clones are kept and a portion is missing. The sample shows tens of thousands of clones, about 82% of them seen only once. Sample: CD4+ or CD8+ T cells sorted from blood, taken in a trial of the OX40 agonist ivuxolimab. The receptors come from an adult with an advanced solid tumor such as melanoma, head and neck, liver or kidney cancer. CDR3s leave out the opening cysteine and the closing phenylalanine or tryptophan. A D gene is named only where the DNA matches it firmly. Size is omitted from some rows. Given values are once, few, many or a class for expanded clones.

d_gene	len	v_gene	abundance	j_gene	CDR3aa
.	11	TRBV6-6	.	TRBJ1-1	ASKHGGGDEAF
.	11	TRBV10-3	.	TRBJ1-1	AIKGQQDLEAF
.	12	TRBV25-1	few	TRBJ2-3	ASSEGGRTDTQY
.	14	TRBV4-1	few	TRBJ1-5	ASSQGPAAGDQPQH
TRBD2	10	TRBV7-2	.	TRBJ2-4	ASSPGLAGAF
.	13	TRBV6-5	.	TRBJ1-2	ASSLSGPVVYGYT
.	14	TRBV11-2	once	TRBJ2-2	ASSSWGGPGPGELF
.	9	TRBV28	.	TRBJ2-5	ASSTRWEQY
TRBD2	16	TRBV11-2	.	TRBJ2-1	ASRPPGLAGVFTNEQF
.	14	TRBV5-1	.	TRBJ1-4	ASSPGSSITNEKLF
.	13	TRBV5-4	.	TRBJ2-7	ASSLAGESSYEQY
.	13	TRBV7-2	.	TRBJ2-3	ASSLGAERGDTQY
.	11	TRBV11-3	once	TRBJ2-3	ASSLMAGDTQY
TRBD1	13	TRBV14	few	TRBJ2-1	ASSLGQGRRNEQF
.	12	TRBV12-5	.	TRBJ2-3	ASAPWGKPDTQY
.	13	TRBV4-1	once	TRBJ2-1	ASSQPTSLYNEQF
.	10	TRBV15	once	TRBJ1-1	ATSRAKTEAF
.	11	TRBV30	.	TRBJ1-4	AWTGAGNEKLF
TRBD2	16	TRBV27	.	TRBJ2-2	ASSLYGTSGSQTGELF
.	12	TRBV6-5	.	TRBJ2-1	ASSYAGSWNEQF
.	12	TRBV29-1	.	TRBJ2-1	SVMDGGRRNEQF
.	9	TRBV19	medium-sized	TRBJ1-2	ASSIRNGYT
.	11	TRBV5-4	.	TRBJ2-5	ASSFALEGTQY
.	10	TRBV19	.	TRBJ1-2	ASSNSAGGYT
.	14	TRBV2	.	TRBJ2-2	ASSPTPGGRSGELF
TRBD2	13	TRBV19	.	TRBJ2-1	ASRRTSGIFNEQF
TRBD1	14	TRBV6-5	.	TRBJ1-5	ASSYVGQGGAPPQH
TRBD2	13	TRBV28	few	TRBJ2-1	ASTRLAGGVNEQF
.	12	TRBV30	.	TRBJ1-2	AWMLERRPYGYT
TRBD1	12	TRBV6-5	.	TRBJ2-7	ASSEGQGLREQY
TRBD2	14	TRBV28	.	TRBJ2-7	ASSSYAGGSSYEQY
.	10	TRBV19	.	TRBJ1-5	ASSRGEGPQH
TRBD2	14	TRBV5-4	.	TRBJ2-2	ASSSGTSGFTGELF
.	13	TRBV10-3	once	TRBJ2-3	AISDKSQATDTQY
.	12	TRBV14	.	TRBJ2-2	ASSPFSALEELF
TRBD1	11	TRBV5-1	once	TRBJ1-2	ASSVDRAAGYT
.	11	TRBV7-9	once	TRBJ1-2	ASSQRTGYGYT
.	13	TRBV28	.	TRBJ1-2	ASLRSQGLNYGYT
.	13	TRBV6-1	few	TRBJ2-1	ASRVRLGGYNEQF
TRBD1	10	TRBV7-6	.	TRBJ1-1	ASSPRQGKAF
TRBD1	16	TRBV5-1	.	TRBJ2-3	ASSLETGRGMDTDTQY
TRBD2	13	TRBV4-3	few	TRBJ2-3	ASSYTSASTDTQY
.	10	TRBV7-2	.	TRBJ2-3	ASSFESSTQY
.	11	TRBV13	.	TRBJ2-3	ASSSQNTDTQY
.	12	TRBV6-5	.	TRBJ1-4	ASRITATNEKLF
.	10	TRBV9	.	TRBJ2-7	ASSGDFYEQY
.	13	TRBV2	.	TRBJ1-4	ASSEGRGANEKLF
TRBD1	12	TRBV5-1	.	TRBJ2-5	ASSDTGGTETQY
.	15	TRBV21-1	.	.	ASTLPHPGDHNYEQY
.	9	TRBV19	.	TRBJ2-5	ASSDIGTQY
TRBD1	13	TRBV5-4	.	TRBJ2-1	ASSLVRQGHNEQF
TRBD1	11	TRBV11-2	.	TRBJ1-1	ASSLQGATEAF
TRBD2	14	TRBV5-4	once	TRBJ2-7	ASSYLPGLSYYEQY
.	9	TRBV5-6	.	TRBJ2-7	ASSVGGEQY
TRBD1	12	TRBV4-3	.	TRBJ2-1	ASSLTGGKNEQF
TRBD1	11	TRBV6-1	once	TRBJ2-1	ASRAGGYNEQF
TRBD1	15	TRBV19	.	TRBJ2-5	ASSIGLRTGGQETQY
.	17	TRBV19	.	TRBJ2-6	ASSIVGGLPASGANVLT
.	10	TRBV11-2	.	TRBJ2-5	ASSTGPQTQY
.	11	TRBV4-3	.	TRBJ1-5	ASSQETGQPQH